Each of the 25 T cell receptor beta chains below was sequenced from the same sample in a study of blood T cell repertoires in COVID-19. The protocol was immunoSEQ multiplex PCR, while the TCRdb copy is restricted to in-frame clones and leaves out a portion. The data show about 220,000 clones, roughly 89% seen once. The source material was PBMCs or T cells enriched from blood (not recorded which). These receptors were taken from a woman aged 40 to 50 with acute COVID-19.

The chain uses TRBV6-1 and TRBJ2-6; 7 nucleotides align to TRBD1. This CDR3 region has 19 residues. V lost 3 bases to trimming and J lost 0 bases; unmatched junction nucleotides: 11. Germline V gives CDR1 MNHNS, CDR2 SASEGT. CDR3 region: CASSELTGSPLSGANVLTF. Here the CDR3 DNA reads TGTGCCAGCAGTGAGTTGACAGGGTCCCCTCTCTCTGGGGCCAACGTCCTGACTTTC.

V usage is TRBV4-1 and J usage is TRBJ2-2; 8 bases match TRBD1. The V gene's germline CDR1 is MGHRA and CDR2 YSYEKL. The CDR3 loop spans 17 amino acids. J was trimmed by 9 bases and V by 2 bases; bases with no gene match: 14. CDR3 coding DNA: TGCGCCAGCAGCCAATTGTTGGCAGGGGACAGGAGCAGGGAGCTGTTTTTT. This translates into CASSQLLAGDRSRELFF.

This clone was observed at least ten times. The sample holds other DNA sequences that translate to the same CDR3. The J gene is TRBJ1-5, the V gene TRBV7-9, with 12 bases fitting TRBD1. Germline CDR1 is SEHNR and CDR2 is FQNEAQ (reference sequence). Trimming took 1 base from V and 6 from J; bases not matched to a gene: 7. The CDR3 runs 17 residues. The CDR3, as DNA: TGTGCCAGCAGCTTAGGAGGGGGACAGGGGGCTGGTCAGCCCCAGCATTTT. This translates into CASSLGGGQGAGQPQHF.

This chain joins TRBV6-5 and TRBJ1-4; a weak D match, TRBD1 (6 bases). The germline CDR1 and CDR2 sequences are MNHEY and SVGAGI. V lost 6 bases and J 4 bases, leaving 12 bases between the germline ends. The CDR3 has 14 amino acids. This chain's CDR3 is CASSLQGYNEKLFF. The CDR3 bases are TGTGCCAGCAGCCTTCAGGGGTATAATGAAAAACTGTTTTTT.

This CDR3 reads CASSPLEGRQETQYF. CDR3 coding DNA: TGTGCCAGCTCACCCCTGGAGGGGCGTCAAGAGACCCAGTACTTC. This rearrangement joins TRBV18 to TRBJ2-5; D is possibly TRBD2 (6 bases). The V end was cut by 3 bases, the J end by 2 bases, with 13 bases between. The CDR3 spans 15 residues. Germline values: CDR1 KGHSH, CDR2 LQKENI.

The chain carries TRBV5-1 and TRBJ1-3; 9 nucleotides match TRBD1. Germline V gene lookup returns CDR1 SGHRS and CDR2 YFSETQ. V was pared by 4 bases and J by 10 bases, with 9 bases of the junction left unmatched. The CDR3 totals 14 residues. CDR3 residues: CASSIVPGQGTIYF. CDR3 bases: TGCGCCAGCAGCATTGTCCCGGGACAGGGAACCATATATTTT.

The chain employs TRBV5-4 and TRBJ1-4, with 8 bases fitting TRBD1. CDR3 length: 14 amino acids. Germline lookup yields CDR1 SGHNT and CDR2 YYREEE (reference sequence). V shed 3 bases and J 8 bases; nucleotides not matched to a gene: 6. For the CDR3, the DNA is TGTGCCAGCAGCTCACAGGGGGTGGCCGAAAAACTGTTTTTT. Its protein product is CASSSQGVAEKLFF. Full variable domain (missing parts from reference TRBV5-4 and TRBJ1-4): ETGVTQSPTHLIKTRGQQVTLRCSSQSGHNTVSWYQQALGQGPQFIFQYYREEENGRGNFPPRFSGLQFPNYSSELNVNALELDDSALYLCASSSQGVAEKLFFGSGTQLSVL.

The chain links TRBV7-9 to TRBJ2-3; D is perhaps TRBD2 (5 bases). Germline V gene lookup returns CDR1 SEHNR and CDR2 FQNEAQ (reference sequence). Trimming removed 3 bases from V and 0 bases from J, with 16 bases in between. This CDR3 is 17 amino acids long. CDR3 in DNA: TGTGCCAGCAGCTTCCCGAGGGAGTCCCGAAGCACAGATACGCAGTATTTT. Translation: CASSFPRESRSTDTQYF. Looking up the rest from reference TRBV7-9 and TRBJ2-3 gives the full variable domain: DTGVSQNPRHKITKRGQNVTFRCDPISEHNRLYWYRQTLGQGPEFLTYFQNEAQLEKSRLLSDRFSAERPKGSFSTLEIQRTEQGDSAMYLCASSFPRESRSTDTQYFGPGTRLTVL.

The gene calls are TRBV5-1 and TRBJ2-2; D might be TRBD2 (5 bases). In germline, CDR1 is SGHRS, CDR2 YFSETQ. CDR3 length equals 17 residues. V shed 3 bases and J shed 0 bases, with 15 bases lying between them. The CDR3 protein is CASSWTAERANTGELFF. CDR3 nucleotides: TGCGCCAGCAGCTGGACTGCTGAGAGGGCGAACACCGGGGAGCTGTTTTTT.

The genes are TRBV5-1 and TRBJ2-7; D perhaps matches TRBD2 (5 bases). The CDR3 runs 15 residues. Looked up from germline, CDR1 is SGHRS and CDR2 is YFSETQ. V was clipped by 4 bases and J by 2 bases, with 16 bases between them. The CDR3 coding sequence is TGCGCCAGCAGCCCCGACGCGGGTCGTACCTACGAGCAGTACTTC. It yields the protein CASSPDAGRTYEQYF.

This clone was picked up one time. The chain is built from TRBV6-5 and TRBJ2-3; 7 bases are a match to TRBD2. Germline V gives CDR1 MNHEY, CDR2 SVGAGI. CDR3 size: 14 residues. J lost 0 bases, V lost 8 bases, and 5 bases had no gene match. CDR3 coding DNA: TGTGCCAGCTCTATCGGGGGGAGCACAGATACGCAGTATTTT. It is translated as CASSIGGSTDTQYF.

Here the CDR3 DNA reads TGTGCCAGCAGCGGAGGCTTAGTAGAGGGTCAGCCCCAGCATTTT. Residues: CASSGGLVEGQPQHF. The V call is TRBV5-5, the J call TRBJ1-5, with D hard to call. V dropped 4 bases and J dropped 6 bases, with 17 bases sitting between them. The germline CDR1 and CDR2 sequences are SGHKS and YYEKEE (reference sequence). The CDR3 runs 15 residues.

This chain joins TRBV7-9 and TRBJ2-3; D call uncertain. Deletions cut 1 base from V and 2 bases from J, with 7 bases between. CDR1 SEHNR and CDR2 FQNEAQ come from the germline V gene (reference sequence). CDR3 length: 14 amino acids. Here the CDR3 reads CASSLGGDTDTQYF. CDR3 bases: TGTGCCAGCAGCTTAGGTGGAGACACAGATACGCAGTATTTT.

The chain joins TRBV15 to TRBJ1-3; 8 nucleotides align to TRBD1. The CDR3 runs to 19 residues. CDR1 and CDR2 (germline): LNHNV, YYDKDF (reference sequence). J was trimmed by 4 bases and V by 0 bases; bases with no gene match: 14. CDR3 sequence (DNA): TGTGCCACCAGCAGAGAGGTTCCAGACAGGGGAATATCCGGAAACACCATATATTTT. Translating gives CATSREVPDRGISGNTIYF.

This clone has only a few counts. The chain carries TRBV11-2 and TRBJ2-1, with 10 nucleotides matching TRBD2. CDR3 length: 15 amino acids. Germline values: CDR1 SGHAT, CDR2 FQNNGV. V trimming: 5 bases; J trimming: 5 bases; junction bases outside the gene matches: 6. CDR3 sequence reads: CASSPERGGHNEQFF. The CDR3 region has the DNA TGTGCCAGCAGCCCCGAGCGGGGGGGGCACAATGAGCAGTTCTTC. The full variable domain, its missing parts supplied by reference TRBV11-2 and TRBJ2-1, is EAGVAQSPRYKIIEKRQSVAFWCNPISGHATLYWYQQILGQGPKLLIQFQNNGVVDDSQLPKDRFSAERLKGVDSTLKIQPAKLEDSAVYLCASSPERGGHNEQFFGPGTRLTVL.

A single count supports this clone. This chain connects TRBV6-5 to TRBJ2-1, with a tentative D call TRBD2 (5 bases). Deletions cut 2 bases from V and 0 bases from J, with 11 bases between. CDR3 length: 16 residues. CDR1 is MNHEY, CDR2 SVGAGI, per germline. DNA for the CDR3: TGTGCCAGCAGTTACGAGGGCCCCCTCTCCTACAATGAGCAGTTCTTC. It encodes CASSYEGPLSYNEQFF.

V usage is TRBV24-1 and J usage is TRBJ2-1, with TRBD2 matching over 7 bases. The germline V gene has CDR1 KGHDR and CDR2 SFDVKD. The CDR3 totals 14 residues. With V trimmed by 4 bases and J by 5 bases, 4 bases remained unmatched. CDR3 nucleotides: TGTGCCACCAGTGAATTAAGCGGGGACAATGAGCAGTTCTTC. Translation gives CATSELSGDNEQFF.

This chain joins TRBV11-2 and TRBJ1-6; D gene uncertain. The CDR3 is made up of 12 amino acids. Trimming shortened V by 5 bases and J by 14 bases, and 13 bases separated the two germline ends. Germline values: CDR1 SGHAT, CDR2 FQNNGV. The CDR3 nucleotides read TGTGCCAGCAGCGTACCCGCCGGGTCCCTCCACTTT. Protein: CASSVPAGSLHF.

The chain links TRBV30 to TRBJ2-7; TRBD2 matches at 7 bases. Germline CDR1 and CDR2: GTSNPN and SVGIG (reference sequence). The CDR3 has 14 amino acids. Trimming cost V 3 bases and J 7 bases; bases outside gene matches: 12. Here the CDR3 reads CAWSLKAGTKEQYV. The CDR3 nucleotides read TGTGCCTGGAGCTTAAAAGCAGGGACTAAAGAGCAGTACGTC.

V usage is TRBV6-5 and J usage is TRBJ1-1, with 7 positions matching TRBD1. Germline V gene data show CDR1 as MNHEY and CDR2 as SVGAGI. This CDR3 comprises 15 residues. With V trimmed by 2 bases and J by 2 bases, 5 bases remained unmatched. CDR3 sequence (DNA): TGTGCCAGCAGTTACCCTAGGGGGCCAAACACTGAAGCTTTCTTT. It yields the protein CASSYPRGPNTEAFF.

The chain couples TRBV5-1 to TRBJ1-2; TRBD1 matches at 7 bases. The CDR3 covers 14 residues. Germline trimming cut 7 bases from V and 5 bases from J; bases unmatched to any gene: 11. Germline V lookup: CDR1 SGHRS, CDR2 YFSETQ. CDR3 nucleotide sequence: TGCGCCAGCCAGGTAAACCAGGGGGTGTATGGCTACACCTTC. Amino acids: CASQVNQGVYGYTF.

The chain couples TRBV7-9 to TRBJ1-1, with D possibly TRBD1 on 5 matching bases. CDR3 length: 12 residues. V shed 3 bases and J shed 4 bases, with 6 bases lying between them. Germline V gene data show CDR1 as SEHNR and CDR2 as FQNEAQ (reference sequence). In nucleotides, the CDR3 is TGTGCCAGCAGCTTCCAGGGCACTGAAGCTTTCTTT. This gives the protein CASSFQGTEAFF. Drawing the rest from reference TRBV7-9 and TRBJ1-1, the complete variable domain is DTGVSQNPRHKITKRGQNVTFRCDPISEHNRLYWYRQTLGQGPEFLTYFQNEAQLEKSRLLSDRFSAERPKGSFSTLEIQRTEQGDSAMYLCASSFQGTEAFFGQGTRLTVV.

J is TRBJ1-1 and V is TRBV5-1; D not resolved. CDR1 is SGHRS, CDR2 YFSETQ, per germline. V was clipped by 4 bases and J by 1 base, with 8 bases between them. This CDR3 comprises 13 residues. CDR3 coding DNA: TGCGCCAGCAGCGGGCAGCCGAACACTGAAGCTTTCTTT. It translates to CASSGQPNTEAFF.

The chain couples TRBV19 to TRBJ2-5, with 8 bases aligning to TRBD2. With 11 bases clipped from V and 1 base from J, the junction kept 6 bases outside the gene matches. CDR1 LNHDA and CDR2 SQIVND come from the germline V gene (reference sequence). The CDR3 is made up of 13 amino acids. CDR3 bases: TGTGCCTCGGGGGGGGCCTTCCAAGAGACCCAGTACTTC. This encodes CASGGAFQETQYF.

This clone showed up just a few times. This sequence joins TRBV13 and TRBJ1-1; D perhaps matches TRBD1 (5 bases). V lost 5 bases and J lost 0, with 10 bases in between. The germline V gene has CDR1 PRHDT and CDR2 FYEKMQ (reference sequence). CDR3 length equals 14 residues. As DNA, the CDR3 is TGTGCCAGCAGCCCGACAGATTTGAACACTGAAGCTTTCTTT. Its protein is CASSPTDLNTEAFF.